The 16 T cell receptor beta chains in this list originate from one sample, sequenced in a study of cytomegalovirus exposure and HLA in healthy donors. The PCR ran on 60 Vbeta and 13 Jbeta primers. Assay used: immunoSEQ multiplex PCR; TCRdb lists only in-frame clones, some missing. The table records approximately 110,000 clones, over 60% of them present only once. Sequencing input: PBMCs. Receptors were obtained from a woman between 55 and 75 years old in good health and CMV-seropositive.

This clone has a handful of counts. V gene TRBV14 combines with J gene TRBJ2-1; a weak D match, TRBD2 (5 bases). Trimming took off 3 bases at V and 3 bases at J, with 9 bases between the two ends. This CDR3 comprises 14 residues. Germline CDR1 SGHDN, CDR2 FVKESK. CDR3 nucleotides: TGTGCCAGCAGCCAGCCGGGGAGCTACAATGAGCAGTTCTTC. This encodes CASSQPGSYNEQFF. The full variable domain, in which reference TRBV14 and TRBJ2-1 provide the parts outside the CDR3, is EAGVTQFPSHSVIEKGQTVTLRCDPISGHDNLYWYRRVMGKEIKFLLHFVKESKQDESGMPNNRFLAERTGGTYSTLKVQPAELEDSGVYFCASSQPGSYNEQFFGPGTRLTVL.

The chain links TRBV9 to TRBJ2-7, with 15 nucleotides matching TRBD2. V was clipped by 2 bases and J by 6 bases; unmatched bases: 6. Per germline, CDR1 SGDLS and CDR2 YYNGEE. The CDR3 has 16 amino acids. The CDR3 bases are TGTGCCAGCAGCGTCGGGGGGACTAGCGGGGGGATCGAGCAGTACTTC. Amino acid sequence: CASSVGGTSGGIEQYF. Full variable domain (rest looked up from reference TRBV9 and TRBJ2-7): DSGVTQTPKHLITATGQRVTLRCSPRSGDLSVYWYQQSLDQGLQFLIQYYNGEERAKGNILERFSAQQFPDLHSELNLSSLELGDSALYFCASSVGGTSGGIEQYFGPGTRLTVT.

Only one count was recorded for this clone. The chain uses TRBV7-6 and TRBJ1-5; weak D call: TRBD1 (5 bases). V was shortened by 3 bases and J by 4 bases, with 16 bases between the two germline ends. CDR3 length equals 16 residues. In germline, CDR1 is SGHVS, CDR2 FNYEAQ. The CDR3 DNA reads TGTGCCAGCAGCTTTTTGGGAGGGGTCCCTAATCAGCCCCAGCATTTT. Residues: CASSFLGGVPNQPQHF.

This chain links TRBV5-1 with TRBJ1-3; 9 bases line up with TRBD1. Germline CDR1 and CDR2: SGHRS and YFSETQ. V lost 0 bases to trimming and J lost 3 bases; unmatched junction nucleotides: 4. The CDR3 covers 16 residues. The CDR3 DNA reads as TGCGCCAGCAGCTTGGGGACAGGGGTGGTTGGAAACACCATATATTTT. Its translation is CASSLGTGVVGNTIYF.

The genes are TRBV5-1 and TRBJ2-3; no firm D call. Germline-derived CDR1 and CDR2 are SGHRS and YFSETQ. This CDR3 region has 12 residues. Trimming stripped 4 bases from V and 2 bases from J, with 5 bases between. The CDR3 is CASSKLTDTQYF. CDR3 in DNA: TGCGCCAGCAGCAAACTCACAGATACGCAGTATTTT.

V and J are TRBV6-1 and TRBJ1-2, with 7 bases lining up with TRBD1. V shed 7 bases and J 6 bases; nucleotides not matched to a gene: 5. Germline values: CDR1 MNHNS, CDR2 SASEGT. This CDR3 is built from 12 residues. The DNA of the CDR3 is TGTGCCAGCACTACGACAGGGAATGGCTACACCTTC. Translation: CASTTTGNGYTF.

V gene TRBV18 combines with J gene TRBJ2-5; 10 bases line up with TRBD2. The CDR3 has 13 residues. Germline V CDR1 and CDR2: KGHSH, LQKENI. Losses at the gene ends were 5 bases for V and 5 bases for J; bases not matched to a gene: 2. CDR3 protein: CASSLGLAETQYF. CDR3 sequence (DNA): TGTGCCAGCTCATTGGGACTAGCGGAGACCCAGTACTTC.

This clone was detected a few times. This chain links TRBV4-3 with TRBJ2-5, with a tentative D call TRBD1 (5 bases). V was shortened by 1 base and J by 4 bases, with 7 bases between the two germline ends. Germline V gene data show CDR1 as LGHNA and CDR2 as YSLEER. There are 13 residues in the CDR3. CDR3 in DNA: TGCGCCAGCAGCCAAGGCCAGGGAGAGACCCAGTACTTC. Translation: CASSQGQGETQYF.

The rearrangement uses TRBV5-1 and TRBJ2-1; 14 bases are shared with TRBD2. This CDR3 contains 18 residues. V was pared by 4 bases and J by 8 bases, with 14 bases of the junction left unmatched. The germline V gene has CDR1 SGHRS and CDR2 YFSETQ. The CDR3 DNA is TGCGCCAGCAGCATAAGGGGGACTAGCGGGAGTCTTGGCGATGAGCAGTTCTTC. Amino acid sequence: CASSIRGTSGSLGDEQFF.

The J gene is TRBJ2-2, the V gene TRBV5-1, with TRBD1 matching over 9 bases. Germline trimming cut 4 bases from V and 4 bases from J; bases unmatched to any gene: 8. From germline, CDR1 is SGHRS and CDR2 YFSETQ. The CDR3 has 16 residues. In DNA, the CDR3 is TGCGCCAGCAGCAGCCCACAGGGGGCCGGCACCGGGGAGCTGTTTTTT. Translating it yields CASSSPQGAGTGELFF.

The chain has TRBV28 and TRBJ1-5; D is possibly TRBD1 (5 bases). CDR3 size: 14 residues. V dropped 6 bases and J dropped 6 bases, with 15 bases sitting between them. Germline V gives CDR1 MDHEN, CDR2 SYDVKM. CDR3 amino acids: CASSPPGGSQPQHF. The CDR3 DNA reads as TGTGCCAGCAGCCCACCGGGGGGGTCTCAGCCCCAGCATTTT. Based on the CDR3 plus reference TRBV28 and TRBJ1-5, the full variable domain is DVKVTQSSRYLVKRTGEKVFLECVQDMDHENMFWYRQDPGLGLRLIYFSYDVKMKEKGDIPEGYSVSREKKERFSLILESASTNQTSMYLCASSPPGGSQPQHFGDGTRLSIL.

The chain carries TRBV18 and TRBJ2-7, with TRBD1 identical over 8 bases. The germline gives CDR1 KGHSH, CDR2 LQKENI. V was clipped by 8 bases and J by 2 bases; unmatched bases: 11. The CDR3 length is 15 residues. The CDR3 sequence: CASRPGQGATYEQYF. As DNA, the CDR3 is TGTGCCAGCCGACCGGGGCAGGGGGCGACCTACGAGCAGTACTTC. The full variable domain, rest sourced from reference TRBV18 and TRBJ2-7, is NAGVMQNPRHLVRRRGQEARLRCSPMKGHSHVYWYRQLPEEGLKFMVYLQKENIIDESGMPKERFSAEFPKEGPSILRIQQVVRGDSAAYFCASRPGQGATYEQYFGPGTRLTVT.

This chain links TRBV11-3 with TRBJ2-1, with D perhaps matching TRBD2 (6 bases). Germline V gene lookup returns CDR1 SGHNT and CDR2 YENEEA. Trimming left V 1 base short and J 7 bases short, with 14 bases between. There are 15 residues in the CDR3. CDR3 in amino acids: CASSLGPGEGNEQFF. CDR3 DNA sequence: TGTGCCAGCAGCTTAGGTCCGGGAGAGGGGAATGAGCAGTTCTTC. Full variable domain (missing parts from reference TRBV11-3 and TRBJ2-1): EAGVVQSPRYKIIEKKQPVAFWCNPISGHNTLYWYLQNLGQGPELLIRYENEEAVDDSQLPKDRFSAERLKGVDSTLKIQPAELGDSAVYLCASSLGPGEGNEQFFGPGTRLTVL.

The chain has TRBV7-2 and TRBJ1-2; 7 bases align to TRBD1. CDR1 and CDR2 from the germline V gene are SGHTA and FQGNSA. Trimming removed 8 bases from V and 2 bases from J; junction bases left unmatched: 5. This CDR3 is 13 amino acids long. This chain's CDR3 is CASHDRANYGYTF. The CDR3 nucleotides read TGTGCCAGCCACGACAGGGCGAACTATGGCTACACCTTC.

The chain is built from TRBV9 and TRBJ2-1; D possibly corresponds to TRBD2 (6 bases). The V gene lost 4 bases and the J gene lost 1 base, with 12 bases spanning the gap. Germline V lookup: CDR1 SGDLS, CDR2 YYNGEE. This CDR3 comprises 15 residues. The CDR3 protein is CASSPRERSYNEQFF. CDR3 DNA sequence: TGTGCCAGCAGCCCGCGGGAAAGGTCCTACAATGAGCAGTTCTTC.

V and J are TRBV5-6 and TRBJ1-1, with D tentatively TRBD1 (5 bases). V was pared by 3 bases and J by 0 bases, with 18 bases between. Germline CDR1 and CDR2: SGHDT and YYEEEE. CDR3 length: 17 amino acids. In nucleotides, the CDR3 is TGTGCCAGCAGCTCCTGGGGGAGGGTCCAAATGAACACTGAAGCTTTCTTT. This sequence encodes CASSSWGRVQMNTEAFF.